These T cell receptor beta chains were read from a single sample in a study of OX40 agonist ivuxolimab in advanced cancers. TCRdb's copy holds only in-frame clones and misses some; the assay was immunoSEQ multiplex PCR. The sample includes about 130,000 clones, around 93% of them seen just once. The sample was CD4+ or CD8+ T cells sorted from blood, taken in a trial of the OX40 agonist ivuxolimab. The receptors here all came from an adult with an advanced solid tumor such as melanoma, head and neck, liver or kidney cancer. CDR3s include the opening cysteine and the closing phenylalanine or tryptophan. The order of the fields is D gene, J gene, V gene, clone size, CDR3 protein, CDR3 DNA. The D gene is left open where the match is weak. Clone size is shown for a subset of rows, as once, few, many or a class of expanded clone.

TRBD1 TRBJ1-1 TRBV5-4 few CASSLPQGENTEAFF TGTGCCAGCAGCCTCCCGCAGGGGGAAAACACTGAAGCTTTCTTT
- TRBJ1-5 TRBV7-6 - CASSGGFRGEPQHF TGTGCCAGCAGCGGAGGGTTCCGTGGGGAGCCCCAGCATTTT
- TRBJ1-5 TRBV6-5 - CASSATPRFDQPQHF TGTGCCAGCAGCGCCACGCCCAGGTTCGACCAGCCCCAGCATTTT
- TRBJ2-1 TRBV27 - CASSLGGSYNEQFF TGTGCCAGCAGTTTGGGGGGTTCCTACAATGAGCAGTTCTTC
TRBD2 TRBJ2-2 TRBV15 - CATSRPQGLADITGELFF TGTGCCACCAGCAGACCACAAGGGCTAGCGGACATCACCGGGGAGCTGTTTTTT
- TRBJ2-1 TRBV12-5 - CASGPGSKSNEQFF TGTGCTAGTGGACCGGGGAGTAAATCCAATGAGCAGTTCTTC
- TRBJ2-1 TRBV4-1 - CASSQQGEQFF TGCGCCAGCAGCCAACAGGGTGAGCAGTTCTTC
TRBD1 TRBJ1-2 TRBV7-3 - CASSSTGGDGYTF TGTGCCAGCAGCTCGACAGGGGGCGATGGCTACACCTTC
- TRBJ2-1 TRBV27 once CASSLPTGHEQFF TGTGCCAGCAGTTTGCCGACAGGCCATGAGCAGTTCTTC
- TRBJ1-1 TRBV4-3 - CASSQLRATEAFF TGCGCCAGCAGCCAACTGAGGGCCACTGAAGCTTTCTTT
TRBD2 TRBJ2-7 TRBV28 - CASSFREGPREQYF TGTGCCAGCAGTTTCAGGGAGGGCCCGAGGGAGCAGTACTTC
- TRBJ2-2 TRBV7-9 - CASSIIVGRKLNTGELFF TGTGCCAGCAGCATAATTGTGGGCAGGAAGTTAAACACCGGGGAGCTGTTTTTT
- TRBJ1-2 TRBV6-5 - CASSPVGGGYTF TGTGCCAGCAGTCCAGTGGGAGGAGGCTACACCTTC
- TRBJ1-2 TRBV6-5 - CASSYSNRNGNYGYTF TGTGCCAGCAGTTACTCAAACAGGAACGGAAACTATGGCTACACCTTC
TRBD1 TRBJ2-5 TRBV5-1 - CASNAGTGGARKETQYF TGCGCCAGCAACGCCGGGACAGGGGGCGCGAGAAAAGAGACCCAGTACTTC
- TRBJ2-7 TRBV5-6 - CASCSPIRAYEQYF TGTGCCAGCTGCTCCCCGATACGGGCCTACGAGCAGTACTTC
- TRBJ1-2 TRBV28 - CASSLYGNLDYGYTF TGTGCCAGCAGTTTATACGGCAACCTCGACTATGGCTACACCTTC
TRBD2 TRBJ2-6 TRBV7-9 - CASSVGLAGAGANVLTF TGTGCCAGCAGCGTTGGACTAGCGGGGGCTGGGGCCAACGTCCTGACTTTC
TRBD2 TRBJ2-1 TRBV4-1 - CASSQMGLVYNEQFF TGCGCCAGCAGCCAAATGGGACTAGTCTACAATGAGCAGTTCTTC
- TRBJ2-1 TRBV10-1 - CASGQAGSSYNEQFF TGCGCCAGCGGACAAGCGGGTAGCTCCTACAATGAGCAGTTCTTC
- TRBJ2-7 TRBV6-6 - CASSYSRGGVVYEQYF TGTGCCAGCAGTTACTCTCGTGGGGGCGTAGTCTACGAGCAGTACTTC
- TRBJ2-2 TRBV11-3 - CASTADSRANTGELFF TGTGCCAGCACGGCGGACAGCCGCGCGAACACCGGGGAGCTGTTTTTT
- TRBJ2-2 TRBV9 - CASSPVSTGELFF TGTGCCAGCAGCCCAGTGAGCACCGGGGAGCTGTTTTTT
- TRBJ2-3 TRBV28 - CASSLRLALSTDTQYF TGTGCCAGCAGTTTAAGGCTAGCGCTGAGCACAGATACGCAGTATTTT
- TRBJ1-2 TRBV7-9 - CASSLERGSNYGYTF TGTGCCAGCAGCTTAGAAAGGGGTTCTAACTATGGCTACACCTTC
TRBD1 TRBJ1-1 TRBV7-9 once CASSLGQGHTEAFF TGTGCCAGCAGCTTAGGACAGGGCCACACTGAAGCTTTCTTT
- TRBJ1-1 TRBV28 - CASSFGPLNTEAFF TGTGCCAGCAGTTTCGGCCCCCTGAACACTGAAGCTTTCTTT
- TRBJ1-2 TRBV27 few CASSLRRGDGYTF TGTGCCAGCAGTTTACGGCGGGGGGATGGCTACACCTTC
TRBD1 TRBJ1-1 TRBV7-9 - CASSLPGTALMNTEAFF TGTGCCAGCAGCCTTCCCGGGACAGCTTTAATGAACACTGAAGCTTTCTTT
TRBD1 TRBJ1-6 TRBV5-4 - CASSLKQGYNSPLHF TGTGCCAGCAGCTTGAAACAGGGGTACAATTCACCCCTCCACTTT